The source of this T cell receptor beta chain is a study of blood T cell repertoires in COVID-19 (dated by TCRdb to the early 2020s). With respect to the entire study: Collaborator samples came from the United States, Italy and Spain and covered acute and convalescent phases of COVID-19. A freely available public database, intended as a resource for researchers studying the immune response to SARS-CoV-2, is where the repertoires were released. Deeply sampled blood TCRbeta repertoires from subjects exposed to, actively infected with, or recovered from COVID-19 were included in the dataset. HLA class I and class II types, where available, came from metadata supplied by the sample provider rather than from assay-based typing. The material from the prospective study consisted of cDNA or gDNA derived from T cells, B-cell-depleted T cells, or PBMCs. The sample metadata nearly always contained a de-identified subject ID, COVID-19 status, age in years and sex. The samples were drawn from two sources: the first 160 participants of the ongoing ImmuneRACE study, and 950 to 1,500 subjects contributed by 6 global collaborators.

The immunoSEQ Assay, a bias-controlled multiplex PCR, was used to amplify TCRbeta CDR3 regions from genomic DNA. In the paper's pipeline: The number of nucleated cells in each sample was estimated by amplification of reference gene primers within the assay. To quantify the absolute abundance of each unique TCRbeta CDR3 rearrangement, sequence reads were collapsed and filtered. For each sample, productive Simpson clonality was calculated by taking the square root of Simpson's diversity index across productive rearrangements. TCRdb provides this immuneACCESS table in a form limited to in-frame rearrangements. Some clones are lacking; in checked studies, under half of them reflect an unresolved V gene, and why the rest are absent is not known. That table supplies the V and J calls and clone size; D and trimming were determined from the DNA. For this sample the table gives more than 45,000 clones, of which about nine tenths were detected only once. The top ten clonotypes cover 15% to 20% of the sample.

What the authors observed across the whole study: How much clinical and demographic metadata was included differed by source and by participant, and the metadata was provided uncurated.

Collaborating institutions collected whole blood in K2EDTA tubes following their own protocols. For TCRbeta analysis, collaborators shipped samples in one of three forms: frozen whole blood, isolated PBMCs, or DNA extracted from either of those sample types. On this clone: Its specific antigen is unknown. Qualities for individual bases were not recorded, and no much larger clone is one base off.

V loses 1 base, J loses 5 bases, and the germline ends lie 7 bases apart. Taken from the germline V gene, the CDR1 and CDR2 loops are SGHRS and YFSETQ. Including the terminal cysteine and phenylalanine, the CDR3 comprises 12 residues. Kept here is only the CDR3 DNA, which spans 36 bases and is read in frame from base 1. Recombination linked TRBV5-1 to TRBJ2-7; the D segment cannot be called with confidence. The TCR was taken from a man aged 55 to 69 with active or convalescent COVID-19. Sequencing was performed on peripheral blood. The sequenced DNA is TGCGCCAGCAGCTTGAATAGCCACGAGCAGTACTTC. This gives the protein CASSLNSHEQYF.